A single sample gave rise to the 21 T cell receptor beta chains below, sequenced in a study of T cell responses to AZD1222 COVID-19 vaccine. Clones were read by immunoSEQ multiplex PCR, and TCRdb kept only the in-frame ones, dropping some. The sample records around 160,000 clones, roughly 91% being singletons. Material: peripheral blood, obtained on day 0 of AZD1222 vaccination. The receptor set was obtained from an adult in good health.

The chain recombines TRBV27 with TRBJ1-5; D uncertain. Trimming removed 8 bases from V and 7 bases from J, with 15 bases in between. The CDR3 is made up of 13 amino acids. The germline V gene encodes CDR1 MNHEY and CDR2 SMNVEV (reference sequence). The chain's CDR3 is CASQDDPRQPQHF. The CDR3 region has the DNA TGTGCCAGCCAGGACGACCCCAGACAGCCCCAGCATTTT.

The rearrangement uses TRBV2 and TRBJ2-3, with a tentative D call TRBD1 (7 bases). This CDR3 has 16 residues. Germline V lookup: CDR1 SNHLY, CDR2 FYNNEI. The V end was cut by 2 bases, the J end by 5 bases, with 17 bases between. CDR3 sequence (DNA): TGTGCCAGCAGTGAAAAGGTTGACAGGGAGGTAGATACGCAGTATTTT. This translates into CASSEKVDREVDTQYF.

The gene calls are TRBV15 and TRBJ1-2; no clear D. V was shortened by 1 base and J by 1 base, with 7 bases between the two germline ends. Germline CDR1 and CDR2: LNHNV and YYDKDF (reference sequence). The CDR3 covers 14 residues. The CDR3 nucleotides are TGTGCCACCAGCAGAGCACAGAATAACTATGGCTACACCTTC. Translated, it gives CATSRAQNNYGYTF.

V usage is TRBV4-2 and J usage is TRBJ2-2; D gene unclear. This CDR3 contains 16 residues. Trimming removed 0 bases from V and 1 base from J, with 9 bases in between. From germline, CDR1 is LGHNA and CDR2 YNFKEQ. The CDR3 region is CASSQDGSWNTGELFF. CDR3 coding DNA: TGTGCCAGCAGCCAAGATGGTTCCTGGAACACCGGGGAGCTGTTTTTT.

CDR3 DNA sequence: TGTGCCAGCAGCCAAGGGCTGGGGGTTTTTGGCTACACCTTC. It is translated as CASSQGLGVFGYTF. V usage is TRBV14 and J usage is TRBJ1-2, with D maybe TRBD1 (5 bases). Germline V gene sequence: CDR1 SGHDN, CDR2 FVKESK. V shed 1 base and J shed 7 bases, with 13 bases lying between them. CDR3 length equals 14 residues.

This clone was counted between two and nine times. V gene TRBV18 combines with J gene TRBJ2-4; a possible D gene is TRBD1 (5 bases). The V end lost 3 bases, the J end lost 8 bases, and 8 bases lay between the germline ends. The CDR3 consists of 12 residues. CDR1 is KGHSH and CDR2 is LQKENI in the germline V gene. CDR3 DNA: TGTGCCAGCTCACCGGTAGGGGACATTCAGTACTTC. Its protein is CASSPVGDIQYF.

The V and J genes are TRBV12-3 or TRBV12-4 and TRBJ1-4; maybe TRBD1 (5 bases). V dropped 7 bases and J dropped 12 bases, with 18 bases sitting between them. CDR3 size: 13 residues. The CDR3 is CASTVGQGRELFF. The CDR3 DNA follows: TGTGCCAGCACCGTAGGGCAGGGCCGAGAACTGTTTTTT.

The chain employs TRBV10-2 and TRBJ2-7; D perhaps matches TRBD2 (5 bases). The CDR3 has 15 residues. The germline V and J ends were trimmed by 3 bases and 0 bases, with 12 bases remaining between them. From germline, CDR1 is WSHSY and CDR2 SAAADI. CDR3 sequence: CASSDPPAGSYEQYF. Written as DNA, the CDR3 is TGCGCCAGCAGTGATCCCCCCGCGGGCTCCTACGAGCAGTACTTC.

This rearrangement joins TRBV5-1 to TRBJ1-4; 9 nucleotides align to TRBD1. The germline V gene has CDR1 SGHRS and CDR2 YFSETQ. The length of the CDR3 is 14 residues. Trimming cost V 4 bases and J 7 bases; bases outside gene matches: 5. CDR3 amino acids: CASSQTGGSEKLFF. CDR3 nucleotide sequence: TGCGCCAGCAGCCAGACAGGGGGTAGTGAAAAACTGTTTTTT.

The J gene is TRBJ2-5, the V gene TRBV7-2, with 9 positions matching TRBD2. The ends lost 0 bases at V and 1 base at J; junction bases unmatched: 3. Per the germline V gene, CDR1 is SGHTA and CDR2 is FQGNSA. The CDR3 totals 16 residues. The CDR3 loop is CASSLAAGGIQETQYF. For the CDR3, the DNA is TGTGCCAGCAGCTTAGCTGCGGGGGGGATCCAAGAGACCCAGTACTTC.

The CDR3 DNA follows: TGTGCCAGCAGTACTAGCGGGAGAAGCTACGAGCAGTACTTC. This encodes CASSTSGRSYEQYF. V gene TRBV25-1 combines with J gene TRBJ2-7; TRBD2 agrees at 11 bases. CDR3 length equals 14 residues. CDR1 is MGHDK, CDR2 SYGVNS, per germline. The trim removed 5 bases at V and 3 bases at J, leaving 3 bases unmatched.

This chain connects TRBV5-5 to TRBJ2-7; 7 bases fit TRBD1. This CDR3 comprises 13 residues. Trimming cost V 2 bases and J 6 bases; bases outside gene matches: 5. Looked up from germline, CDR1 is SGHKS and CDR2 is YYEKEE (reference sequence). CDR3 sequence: CASSFTGAGEQYF. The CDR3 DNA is TGTGCCAGCAGCTTTACAGGGGCGGGCGAGCAGTACTTC. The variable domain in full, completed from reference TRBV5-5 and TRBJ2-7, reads DAGVTQSPTHLIKTRGQQVTLRCSPISGHKSVSWYQQVLGQGPQFIFQYYEKEERGRGNFPDRFSARQFPNYSSELNVNALLLGDSALYLCASSFTGAGEQYFGPGTRLTVT.

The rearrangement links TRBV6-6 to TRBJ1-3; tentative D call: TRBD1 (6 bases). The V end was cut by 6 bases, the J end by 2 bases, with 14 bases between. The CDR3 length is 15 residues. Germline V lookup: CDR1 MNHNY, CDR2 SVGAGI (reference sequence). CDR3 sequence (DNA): TGTGCCAGCAGCCACAAGGGGGTGGCTGGAAACACCATATATTTT. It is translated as CASSHKGVAGNTIYF.

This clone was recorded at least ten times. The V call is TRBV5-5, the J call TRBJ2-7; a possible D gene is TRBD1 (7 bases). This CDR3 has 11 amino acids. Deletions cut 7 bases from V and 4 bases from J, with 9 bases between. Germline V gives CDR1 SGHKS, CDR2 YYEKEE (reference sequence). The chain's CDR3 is CASAGGYEQYF. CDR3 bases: TGTGCCAGCGCAGGGGGGTACGAGCAGTACTTC.

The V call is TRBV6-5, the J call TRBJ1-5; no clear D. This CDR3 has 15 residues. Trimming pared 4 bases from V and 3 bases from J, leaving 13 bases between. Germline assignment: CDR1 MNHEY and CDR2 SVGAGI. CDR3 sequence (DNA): TGTGCCAGCAGTTCCCTCCCTCAGGACAATCAGCCCCAGCATTTT. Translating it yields CASSSLPQDNQPQHF.

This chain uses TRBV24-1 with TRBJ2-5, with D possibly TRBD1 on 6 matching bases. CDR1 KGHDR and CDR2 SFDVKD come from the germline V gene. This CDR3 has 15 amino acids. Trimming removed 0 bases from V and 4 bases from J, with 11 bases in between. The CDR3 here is CATSDLRGGIETQYF. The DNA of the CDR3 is TGTGCCACCAGTGATTTGAGAGGGGGTATAGAGACCCAGTACTTC.

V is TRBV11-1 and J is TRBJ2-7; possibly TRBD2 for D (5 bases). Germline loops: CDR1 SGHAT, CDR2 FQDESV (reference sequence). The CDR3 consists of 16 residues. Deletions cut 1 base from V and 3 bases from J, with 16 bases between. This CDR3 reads CASSLEGWGEGYEQYF. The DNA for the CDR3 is TGTGCCAGCAGCTTAGAGGGCTGGGGAGAGGGCTACGAGCAGTACTTC.

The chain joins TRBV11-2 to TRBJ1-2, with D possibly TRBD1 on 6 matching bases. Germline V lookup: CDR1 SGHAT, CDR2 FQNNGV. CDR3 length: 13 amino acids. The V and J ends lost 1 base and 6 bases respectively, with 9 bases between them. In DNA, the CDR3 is TGTGCCAGCAGCTTAGGGCAGGGGAATGGCTACACCTTC. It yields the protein CASSLGQGNGYTF.

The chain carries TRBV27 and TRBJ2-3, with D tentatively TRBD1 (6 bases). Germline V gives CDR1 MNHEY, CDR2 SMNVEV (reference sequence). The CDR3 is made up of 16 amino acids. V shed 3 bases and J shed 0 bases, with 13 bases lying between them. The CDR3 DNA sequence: TGTGCCAGCAGTTTTCTCATCACAGGGAGCACAGATACGCAGTATTTT. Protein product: CASSFLITGSTDTQYF.

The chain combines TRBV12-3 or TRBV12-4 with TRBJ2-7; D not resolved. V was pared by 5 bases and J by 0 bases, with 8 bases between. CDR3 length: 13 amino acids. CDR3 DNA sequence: TGTGCCAGCAGTCCCCTGAACTCCTACGAGCAGTACTTC. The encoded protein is CASSPLNSYEQYF.

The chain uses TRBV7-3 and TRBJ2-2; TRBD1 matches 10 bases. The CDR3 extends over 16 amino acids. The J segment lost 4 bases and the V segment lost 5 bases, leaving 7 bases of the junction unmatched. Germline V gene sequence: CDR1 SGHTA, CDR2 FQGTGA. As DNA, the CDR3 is TGTGCCAGCAGCACCGCCGGGACAGGGGTCACCGGGGAGCTGTTTTTT. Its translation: CASSTAGTGVTGELFF.